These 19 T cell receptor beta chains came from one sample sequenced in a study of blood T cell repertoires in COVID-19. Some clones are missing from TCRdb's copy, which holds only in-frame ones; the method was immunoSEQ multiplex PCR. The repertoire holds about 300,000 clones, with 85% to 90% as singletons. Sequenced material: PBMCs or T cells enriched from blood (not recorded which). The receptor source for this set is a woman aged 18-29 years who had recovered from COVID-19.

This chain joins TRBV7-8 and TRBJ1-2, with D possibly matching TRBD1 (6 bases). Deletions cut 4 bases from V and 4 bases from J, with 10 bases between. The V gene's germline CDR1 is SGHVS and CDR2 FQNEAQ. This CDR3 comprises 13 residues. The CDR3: CASSWTVGYGYTF. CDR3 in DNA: TGTGCCAGCAGCTGGACAGTGGGCTATGGCTACACCTTC. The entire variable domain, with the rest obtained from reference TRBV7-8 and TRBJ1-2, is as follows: GAGVSQSPRYKVAKRGQDVALRCDPISGHVSLFWYQQALGQGPEFLTYFQNEAQLDKSGLPSDRFFAERPEGSVSTLKIQRTQQEDSAVYLCASSWTVGYGYTFGSGTRLTVV.

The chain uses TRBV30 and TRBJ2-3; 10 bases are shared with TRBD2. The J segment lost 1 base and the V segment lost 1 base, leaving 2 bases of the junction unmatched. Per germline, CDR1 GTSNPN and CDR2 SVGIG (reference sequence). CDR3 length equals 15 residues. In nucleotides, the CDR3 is TGTGCCTGGAGTGCTGGGACTAGCGGCACAGATACGCAGTATTTT. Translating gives CAWSAGTSGTDTQYF.

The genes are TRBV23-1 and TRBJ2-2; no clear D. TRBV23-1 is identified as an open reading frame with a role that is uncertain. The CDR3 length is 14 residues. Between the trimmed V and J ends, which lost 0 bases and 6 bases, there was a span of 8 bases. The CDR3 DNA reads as TGCGCCAGCAGTCAATCTTATTCGTCCGGGGAGCTGTTTTTT. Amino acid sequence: CASSQSYSSGELFF.

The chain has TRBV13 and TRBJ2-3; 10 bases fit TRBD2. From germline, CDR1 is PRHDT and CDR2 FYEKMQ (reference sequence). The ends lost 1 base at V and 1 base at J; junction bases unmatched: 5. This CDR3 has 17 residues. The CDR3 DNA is TGTGCCAGCAGCTTAGAGGGGCTAGCGGGAGGCACAGATACGCAGTATTTT. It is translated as CASSLEGLAGGTDTQYF.

The CDR3 DNA follows: TGTGCCAGCAGCCCACCGGGGGCCTACGAGCAGTACTTC. It specifies CASSPPGAYEQYF. This chain uses TRBV11-2 with TRBJ2-7; possibly TRBD2 for D (6 bases). Germline CDR1 SGHAT, CDR2 FQNNGV. Trimming removed 5 bases from V and 2 bases from J, with 10 bases in between. This CDR3 is 13 amino acids long.

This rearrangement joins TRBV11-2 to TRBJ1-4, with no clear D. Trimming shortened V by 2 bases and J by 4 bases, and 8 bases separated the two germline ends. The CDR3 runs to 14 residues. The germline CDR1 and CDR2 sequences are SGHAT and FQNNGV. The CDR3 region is CASSLSRRNEKLFF. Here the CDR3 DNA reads TGTGCCAGCAGCTTATCCAGGCGTAATGAAAAACTGTTTTTT. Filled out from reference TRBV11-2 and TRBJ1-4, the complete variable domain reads EAGVAQSPRYKIIEKRQSVAFWCNPISGHATLYWYQQILGQGPKLLIQFQNNGVVDDSQLPKDRFSAERLKGVDSTLKIQPAKLEDSAVYLCASSLSRRNEKLFFGSGTQLSVL.

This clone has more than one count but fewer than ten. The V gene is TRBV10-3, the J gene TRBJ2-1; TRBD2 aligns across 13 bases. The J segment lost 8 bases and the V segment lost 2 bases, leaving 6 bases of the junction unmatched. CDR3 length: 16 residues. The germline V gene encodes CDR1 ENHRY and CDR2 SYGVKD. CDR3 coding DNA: TGTGCCATCAGTGAGACTAGCGGGAGGGCCTTCTATGAGCAGTTCTTC. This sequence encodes CAISETSGRAFYEQFF.

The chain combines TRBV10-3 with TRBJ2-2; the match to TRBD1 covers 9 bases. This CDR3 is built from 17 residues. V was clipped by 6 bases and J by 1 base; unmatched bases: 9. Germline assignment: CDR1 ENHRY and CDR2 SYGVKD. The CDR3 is CAIRDRGELKNTGELFF. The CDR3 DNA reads TGTGCCATCAGGGACAGGGGAGAATTAAAGAACACCGGGGAGCTGTTTTTT.

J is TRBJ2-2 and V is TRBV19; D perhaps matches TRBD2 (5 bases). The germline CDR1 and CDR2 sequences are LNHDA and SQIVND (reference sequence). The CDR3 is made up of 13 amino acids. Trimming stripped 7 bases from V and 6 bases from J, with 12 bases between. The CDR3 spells CASIGPGAGELFF. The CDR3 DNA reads TGTGCCAGTATCGGCCCCGGGGCCGGGGAGCTGTTTTTT.

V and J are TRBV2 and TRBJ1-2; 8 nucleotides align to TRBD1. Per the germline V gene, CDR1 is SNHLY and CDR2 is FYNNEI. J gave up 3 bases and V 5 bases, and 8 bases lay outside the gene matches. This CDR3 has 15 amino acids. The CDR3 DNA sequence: TGTGCCAGCAGTAGGACAGGGAATCTCGACTATGGCTACACCTTC. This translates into CASSRTGNLDYGYTF. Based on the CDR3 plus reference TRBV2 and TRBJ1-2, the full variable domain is EPEVTQTPSHQVTQMGQEVILRCVPISNHLYFYWYRQILGQKVEFLVSFYNNEISEKSEIFDDQFSVERPDGSNFTLKIRSTKLEDSAMYFCASSRTGNLDYGYTFGSGTRLTVV.

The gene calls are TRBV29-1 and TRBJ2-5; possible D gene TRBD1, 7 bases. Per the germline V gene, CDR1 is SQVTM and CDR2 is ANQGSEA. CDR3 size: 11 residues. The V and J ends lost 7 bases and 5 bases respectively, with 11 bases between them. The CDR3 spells CSAPGGETQYF. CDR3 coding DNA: TGCAGCGCGCCAGGGGGGGAGACCCAGTACTTC.

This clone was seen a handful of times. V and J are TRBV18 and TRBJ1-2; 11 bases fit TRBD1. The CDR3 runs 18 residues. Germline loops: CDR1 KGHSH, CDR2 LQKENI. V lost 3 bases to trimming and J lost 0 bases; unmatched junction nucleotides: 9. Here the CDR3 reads CASSPGGGQGATNYGYTF. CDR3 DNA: TGTGCCAGCTCACCCGGTGGAGGACAGGGGGCGACTAACTATGGCTACACCTTC. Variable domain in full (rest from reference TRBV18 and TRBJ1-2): NAGVMQNPRHLVRRRGQEARLRCSPMKGHSHVYWYRQLPEEGLKFMVYLQKENIIDESGMPKERFSAEFPKEGPSILRIQQVVRGDSAAYFCASSPGGGQGATNYGYTFGSGTRLTVV.

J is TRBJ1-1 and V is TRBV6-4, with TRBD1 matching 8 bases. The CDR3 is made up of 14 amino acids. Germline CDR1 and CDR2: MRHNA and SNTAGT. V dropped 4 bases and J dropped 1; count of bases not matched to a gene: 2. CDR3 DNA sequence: TGTGCCAGCAGTGCCGGACAGGGGAACACTGAAGCTTTCTTT. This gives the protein CASSAGQGNTEAFF.

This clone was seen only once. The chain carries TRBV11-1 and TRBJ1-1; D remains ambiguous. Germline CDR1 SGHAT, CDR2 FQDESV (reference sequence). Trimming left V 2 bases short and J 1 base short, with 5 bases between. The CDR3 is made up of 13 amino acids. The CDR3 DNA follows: TGTGCCAGCAGCTTAATAGAGAACACTGAAGCTTTCTTT. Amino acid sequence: CASSLIENTEAFF.

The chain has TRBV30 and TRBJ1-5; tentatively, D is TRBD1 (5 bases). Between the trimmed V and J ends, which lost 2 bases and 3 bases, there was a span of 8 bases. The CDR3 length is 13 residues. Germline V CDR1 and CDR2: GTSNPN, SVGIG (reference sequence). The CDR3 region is CAWSHRSNQPQHF. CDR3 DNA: TGTGCCTGGAGTCACAGGTCCAATCAGCCCCAGCATTTT.

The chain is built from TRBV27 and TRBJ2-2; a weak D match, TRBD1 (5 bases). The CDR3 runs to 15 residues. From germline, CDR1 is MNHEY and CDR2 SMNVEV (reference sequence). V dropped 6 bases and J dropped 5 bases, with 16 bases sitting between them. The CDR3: CASRFQGRGTGELFF. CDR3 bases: TGTGCCAGCAGGTTCCAGGGAAGAGGTACCGGGGAGCTGTTTTTT.

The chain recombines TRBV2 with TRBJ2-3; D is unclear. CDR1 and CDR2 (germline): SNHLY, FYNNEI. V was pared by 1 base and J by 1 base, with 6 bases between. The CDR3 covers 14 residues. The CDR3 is CASSEVSGTDTQYF. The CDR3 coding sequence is TGTGCCAGCAGTGAAGTGTCAGGCACAGATACGCAGTATTTT.

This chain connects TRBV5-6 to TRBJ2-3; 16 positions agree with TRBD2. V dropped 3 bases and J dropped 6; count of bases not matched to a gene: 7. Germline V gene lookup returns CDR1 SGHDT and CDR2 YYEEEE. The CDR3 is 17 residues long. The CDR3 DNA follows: TGTGCCAGCAGCTCCGTCGGGACTAGCGGGGGGGCTGATACGCAGTATTTT. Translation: CASSSVGTSGGADTQYF.

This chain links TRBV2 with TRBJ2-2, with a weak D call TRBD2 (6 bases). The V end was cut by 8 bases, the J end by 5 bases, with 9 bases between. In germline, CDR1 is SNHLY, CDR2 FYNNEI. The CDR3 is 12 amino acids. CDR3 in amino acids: CASRRDTGELFF. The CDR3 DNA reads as TGTGCCAGCCGGAGGGATACCGGGGAGCTGTTTTTT.